These 22 T cell receptor beta chains came from one sample sequenced in a study of T cells in Graves' hyperthyroidism and ophthalmopathy. The source material, RNA transcripts, was used to amplify TCR beta CDR3 regions. The study used the HTBI primer set for a first-round RT-PCR of the TCR CDR3. A single record per CDR3 protein comes from TCRdb applying MiXCR to the multiplex PCR reads. This sample has 75,000 to 100,000 distinct CDR3 sequences; roughly 40% occur once, and the top ten carry about 10%. Sequencing was performed on peripheral blood or thyroid tissue (not recorded which). The receptors derive from a woman between 25 and 40 years old with Graves' hyperthyroidism.

The rearrangement joins TRBV7-9 to TRBJ2-7, with 9 positions matching TRBD2. The CDR3 totals 12 residues. V trimming: 8 bases; J trimming: 4 bases; junction bases outside the gene matches: 3. Germline loops: CDR1 SEHNR, CDR2 FQNEAQ (reference sequence). The CDR3 loop reads CASGLARYEQYF. The CDR3 region has the DNA TGTGCCAGCGGACTAGCGAGGTACGAGCAGTACTTC. The entire variable domain, with the rest obtained from reference TRBV7-9 and TRBJ2-7, is as follows: DTGVSQNPRHKITKRGQNVTFRCDPISEHNRLYWYRQTLGQGPEFLTYFQNEAQLEKSRLLSDRFSAERPKGSFSTLEIQRTEQGDSAMYLCASGLARYEQYFGPGTRLTVT.

This clonotype was seen many times. This chain connects TRBV3-1 to TRBJ2-7; D is unclear. Per germline, CDR1 LGHDT and CDR2 YNNKEL (reference sequence). Trimming removed 1 base at V and 3 bases at J, with 7 bases between. The CDR3 has 13 amino acids. CDR3 bases: TGTGCCAGCAGCCAAGCGTCCCACTACGAGCAGTACTTC. Its translation is CASSQASHYEQYF.

This clonotype was seen at least ten times. The chain carries TRBV27 and TRBJ2-2, with D maybe TRBD1 (5 bases). V gave up 6 bases and J gave up 4 bases, with 18 bases separating them. There are 16 residues in the CDR3. Germline CDR1 reads MNHEY; CDR2 reads SMNVEV (reference sequence). The CDR3 DNA follows: TGTGCCAGCAGGGAAGAGCAGGGTTGGATCACCGGGGAGCTGTTTTTT. Its translation: CASREEQGWITGELFF.

V gene TRBV2 combines with J gene TRBJ1-2; D gene ambiguous. Per the germline V gene, CDR1 is SNHLY and CDR2 is FYNNEI. The CDR3 loop spans 13 amino acids. Trimming removed 2 bases from V and 4 bases from J, with 8 bases in between. The CDR3 region is CASSESGLYGYTF. CDR3 coding DNA: TGTGCCAGCAGTGAAAGCGGGCTCTATGGCTACACCTTC.

The sample holds many counts of this clonotype. The chain joins TRBV6-5 to TRBJ2-5, with 8 bases aligning to TRBD2. V lost 8 bases to trimming and J lost 1 base; unmatched junction nucleotides: 12. CDR3 length: 16 amino acids. CDR1 MNHEY and CDR2 SVGAGI come from the germline V gene. In DNA form, the CDR3 reads TGTGCCAGCGCCCACCTGAGTAGCGGGACCCAAGAGACCCAGTACTTC. Its translation: CASAHLSSGTQETQYF.

The chain recombines TRBV9 with TRBJ1-2; TRBD1 matches 8 bases. From germline, CDR1 is SGDLS and CDR2 YYNGEE. V shed 6 bases, J shed 3 bases, and the junction held 10 bases outside the gene matches. CDR3 length equals 15 residues. CDR3 sequence: CASTAGGDEDYGYTF. The CDR3 DNA reads as TGTGCCAGCACGGCAGGGGGCGACGAGGACTATGGCTACACCTTC.

This clonotype has only a few counts. A much bigger clone sits one base away, suggesting this may be a read error. The chain uses TRBV6-5 and TRBJ1-6, with D maybe TRBD1 (6 bases). Trimming removed 6 bases at V and 6 bases at J, with 15 bases between. The CDR3 covers 15 residues. Germline CDR1 reads MNHEY; CDR2 reads SVGAGI. Here the CDR3 DNA reads TGTGCCAGCAGAATACGGGGGGCGGGTAATTCACCCCTCCACTTT. Translating it yields CASRIRGAGNSPLHF.

The chain links TRBV7-9 to TRBJ2-5; unclear D gene. Between the trimmed V and J ends, which lost 2 bases and 4 bases, there was a span of 14 bases. CDR1 is SEHNR and CDR2 is FQNEAQ in the germline V gene (reference sequence). This CDR3 spans 15 amino acids. CDR3 amino acids: CASSLIGGVGETQYF. The CDR3 region has the DNA TGTGCCAGCAGCTTAATAGGTGGGGTCGGAGAGACCCAGTACTTC. Complete variable domain (other parts from reference TRBV7-9 and TRBJ2-5): DTGVSQNPRHKITKRGQNVTFRCDPISEHNRLYWYRQTLGQGPEFLTYFQNEAQLEKSRLLSDRFSAERPKGSFSTLEIQRTEQGDSAMYLCASSLIGGVGETQYFGPGTRLLVL.

This clonotype has ten or more counts. The chain links TRBV9 to TRBJ1-6; tentatively, D is TRBD1 (5 bases). V was cut by 3 bases and J by 5 bases, with 9 bases left in between. This CDR3 is 14 amino acids long. Germline values: CDR1 SGDLS, CDR2 YYNGEE. CDR3 protein: CASSGGANNSPLHF. DNA for the CDR3: TGTGCCAGCAGCGGAGGGGCAAATAATTCACCCCTCCACTTT.

There are many counts of this clonotype. J is TRBJ1-6 and V is TRBV13, with no clear D. The CDR3 sequence is 15 residues long. Germline lookup yields CDR1 PRHDT and CDR2 FYEKMQ (reference sequence). V lost 5 bases and J 4 bases, leaving 12 bases between the germline ends. This CDR3 is CASSILGEYNSPLHF. The CDR3 nucleotides are TGTGCCAGCAGCATACTCGGAGAGTATAATTCACCCCTCCACTTT.

This clonotype was observed at least ten times. The chain couples TRBV6-6 to TRBJ1-3; D unclear. This CDR3 comprises 16 residues. The ends were cut back, 1 base at V and 4 bases at J, with 14 bases in the middle. Per germline, CDR1 MNHNY and CDR2 SVGAGI (reference sequence). CDR3 sequence: CASSYYLGMRGNTIYF. The CDR3 DNA reads TGTGCCAGCAGTTACTATCTGGGGATGCGGGGAAACACCATATATTTT.

The CDR3: CASGRADTF. As DNA, the CDR3 is TGTGCCAGCGGAAGGGCAGACACCTTC. The chain combines TRBV2 with TRBJ1-2; D not resolved. The V gene lost 8 bases and the J gene lost 12 bases, with 10 bases spanning the gap. The CDR3 totals 9 residues. The V gene's germline CDR1 is SNHLY and CDR2 FYNNEI. The full variable domain, in which reference TRBV2 and TRBJ1-2 provide the parts outside the CDR3, is EPEVTQTPSHQVTQMGQEVILRCVPISNHLYFYWYRQILGQKVEFLVSFYNNEISEKSEIFDDQFSVERPDGSNFTLKIRSTKLEDSAMYFCASGRADTFGSGTRLTVV.

This clonotype occurred many times. V is TRBV10-3 and J is TRBJ1-1; no clear D gene. Trimming stripped 0 bases from V and 0 bases from J, with 14 bases between. Germline loops: CDR1 ENHRY, CDR2 SYGVKD. CDR3 size: 17 residues. For the CDR3, the DNA is TGTGCCATCAGTGAGTCGAATTTCGGGATGGTGAACACTGAAGCTTTCTTT. It translates to CAISESNFGMVNTEAFF.

There are many counts of this clonotype. The junction does not match germline at one end; this may be a read error. The chain joins TRBV7-7 to TRBJ2-3, with 7 nucleotides matching TRBD2. The germline V gene has CDR1 SSHAT and CDR2 FNYEAQ (reference sequence). The CDR3 covers 14 residues. The CDR3, as DNA: TGTGCTAGCAGCTCGATCTCGGGGGGAGATACGCAGTATTTT. As protein: CASSSISGGDTQYF. Filled out from reference TRBV7-7 and TRBJ2-3, the complete variable domain reads GAGVSQSPRYKVTKRGQDVTLRCDPISSHATLYWYQQALGQGPEFLTYFNYEAQPDKSGLPSDRFSAERPEGSISTLTIQRTEQRDSAMYRCASSSISGGDTQYFGPGTRLTVL.

This clonotype was detected ten times or more. The chain joins TRBV7-3 to TRBJ1-6; D may be TRBD1 (5 bases). Germline-derived CDR1 and CDR2 are SGHTA and FQGTGA. V was shortened by 0 bases and J by 7 bases, with 7 bases between the two germline ends. CDR3 size: 14 residues. This CDR3 is CASSLTAGNSPLHF. CDR3 sequence (DNA): TGTGCCAGCAGCTTAACGGCAGGGAATTCACCCCTCCACTTT. Combining the CDR3 with reference TRBV7-3 and TRBJ1-6 gives the whole variable domain GAGVSQTPSNKVTEKGKYVELRCDPISGHTALYWYRQSLGQGPEFLIYFQGTGAADDSGLPNDRFFAVRPEGSVSTLKIQRTERGDSAVYLCASSLTAGNSPLHFGNGTRLTVT.

This clonotype appeared many times. The chain recombines TRBV19 with TRBJ1-5, with D uncertain. CDR3 length: 14 residues. CDR1 LNHDA and CDR2 SQIVND come from the germline V gene (reference sequence). CDR3 sequence (DNA): TGTGCATCTAAGGCGCCAAATAGCAATCAGCCCCAGCATTTT. Translating gives CASKAPNSNQPQHF.

The J gene is TRBJ2-2, the V gene TRBV20-1; D is unclear. V shed 4 bases and J shed 2 bases, with 11 bases lying between them. This CDR3 comprises 14 residues. Germline-derived CDR1 and CDR2 are DFQATT and SNEGSKA (reference sequence). CDR3: CSATPRPNTGELFF. The CDR3 region has the DNA TGCAGTGCTACCCCGAGACCTAACACCGGGGAGCTGTTTTTT.

A word on this clonotype: At one boundary the junction diverges from the germline segment, which might be a read error. The chain couples TRBV7-1 to TRBJ2-2; 9 bases line up with TRBD2. TRBV7-1 is placed among ORFs of uncertain function. This CDR3 is 17 amino acids long. The CDR3 nucleotides are TGTGCCAGCAGCTCACCCATGGCTAGCGGGAACGCCGGGGAGCTGTTTTTT. It is translated as CASSSPMASGNAGELFF.

This clonotype was picked up many times. V usage is TRBV7-2 and J usage is TRBJ1-3; no clear D. Germline V CDR1 and CDR2: SGHTA, FQGNSA. The V end was cut by 1 base, the J end by 4 bases, with 14 bases between. This CDR3 has 16 residues. CDR3: CASSLVGTMGGNTIYF. CDR3 DNA sequence: TGTGCCAGCAGCTTAGTTGGTACAATGGGCGGAAACACCATATATTTT. The full variable domain, its missing parts supplied by reference TRBV7-2 and TRBJ1-3, is GAGVSQSPSNKVTEKGKDVELRCDPISGHTALYWYRQSLGQGLEFLIYFQGNSAPDKSGLPSDRFSAERTGGSVSTLTIQRTQQEDSAVYLCASSLVGTMGGNTIYFGEGSWLTVV.

The chain has TRBV20-1 and TRBJ2-7; D is perhaps TRBD1 or TRBD2 (5 bases each). This CDR3 comprises 14 residues. Germline assignment: CDR1 DFQATT and CDR2 SNEGSKA (reference sequence). The V end was cut by 6 bases, the J end by 6 bases, with 21 bases between. The CDR3 DNA follows: TGCAGTGCGGACCCGGGGACGAGCTCCGGCGAGCAGTACTTC. This gives the protein CSADPGTSSGEQYF.

This clonotype occurred many times. The chain is built from TRBV5-1 and TRBJ2-7; 12 nucleotides align to TRBD2. In germline, CDR1 is SGHRS, CDR2 YFSETQ. This CDR3 has 18 residues. With 2 bases clipped from V and 0 bases from J, the junction kept 9 bases outside the gene matches. CDR3 sequence (DNA): TGCGCCAGCAGCTTATGGACTAGCGGGATCGTTAGCTCCTACGAGCAGTACTTC. Its protein is CASSLWTSGIVSSYEQYF. Using reference TRBV5-1 and TRBJ2-7 for the parts outside the CDR3, the full variable domain is KAGVTQTPRYLIKTRGQQVTLSCSPISGHRSVSWYQQTPGQGLQFLFEYFSETQRNKGNFPGRFSGRQFSNSRSEMNVSTLELGDSALYLCASSLWTSGIVSSYEQYFGPGTRLTVT.

DNA for the CDR3: TGTGCCAGCAGTCCAGGCAGGTACACTGAAGCTTTCTTT. The encoded protein is CASSPGRYTEAFF. The chain joins TRBV12-3 or TRBV12-4 to TRBJ1-1; the D is unclear. V was trimmed by 5 bases and J by 3 bases, leaving 10 bases between them. The CDR3 runs to 13 residues.